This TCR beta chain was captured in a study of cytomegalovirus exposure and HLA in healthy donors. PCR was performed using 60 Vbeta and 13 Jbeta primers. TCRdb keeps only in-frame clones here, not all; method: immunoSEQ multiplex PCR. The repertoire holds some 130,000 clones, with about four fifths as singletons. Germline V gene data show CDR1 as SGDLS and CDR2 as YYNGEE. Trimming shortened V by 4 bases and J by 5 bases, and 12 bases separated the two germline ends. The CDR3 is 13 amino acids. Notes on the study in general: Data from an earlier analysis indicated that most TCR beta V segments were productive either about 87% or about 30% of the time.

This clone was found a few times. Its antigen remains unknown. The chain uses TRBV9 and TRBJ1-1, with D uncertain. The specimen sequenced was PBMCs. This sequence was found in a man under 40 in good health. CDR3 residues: CASSPGSGTEAFF. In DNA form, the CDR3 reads TGTGCCAGCAGCCCGGGGTCGGGGACTGAAGCTTTCTTT. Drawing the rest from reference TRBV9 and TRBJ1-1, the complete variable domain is DSGVTQTPKHLITATGQRVTLRCSPRSGDLSVYWYQQSLDQGLQFLIQYYNGEERAKGNILERFSAQQFPDLHSELNLSSLELGDSALYFCASSPGSGTEAFFGQGTRLTVV.